The T cell receptor beta chain under discussion was sequenced for a study of blood T cell repertoires in COVID-19. Trimming removed 3 bases from V and 5 bases from J; junction bases left unmatched: 8. There are 16 residues in the CDR3. Germline V gives CDR1 LGHDT, CDR2 YNNKEL (reference sequence). The table came from immunoSEQ multiplex PCR; TCRdb's copy has only in-frame clones and leaves some out. The sample consists of about 300,000 clones, more than 85% of them appearing once. This TCR was recovered from a man aged 40-55 years with acute or convalescent COVID-19. Sequencing was carried out using peripheral blood. The chain links TRBV3-1 (or the pseudogene TRBV3-2) to TRBJ2-1; 9 bases agree with TRBD2. The DNA for the CDR3 is TGTGCCAGCAGCCAGAGTAGGGCTAGCGGGGACAATGAGCAGTTCTTC. It codes for CASSQSRASGDNEQFF.